The T cell receptor (beta chain) described here comes from a study of blood T cell repertoires in COVID-19. Across the whole study: PBMCs, B-cell-depleted T cells, or T cells provided the cDNA or gDNA that made up the material.

Per the study methods: Amplified reference gene primers provided the basis for estimating nucleated cell counts. Libraries were prepared by immunoSEQ multiplex PCR; TCRdb keeps only in-frame clonotypes and omits some of them. Clonal size and the V and J genes are those of that table, whereas D and trimming came from the DNA. Of about 250,000 clones listed, about 88% were seen once; the top ten hold under 8%. With 6 bases removed from V and 3 bases from J, the gap between germline ends came to 18 bases. The V gene's germline CDR1 is KGHSH and CDR2 LQKENI. The CDR3 contains 16 residues. Individuals aged about 18 to 89 years were recruited from approximately 22 US areas. A case of COVID-19 had been met by exposed participants within 2 weeks before study entry.

The chain recombines TRBV18 with TRBJ1-5, with D perhaps matching TRBD1 (5 bases). This TCR derives from a woman between 45 and 65 years old who had been exposed to COVID-19. Sequenced input: PBMCs or T cells enriched from blood (not recorded which). The CDR3 reads CASSPGEAVDNQPQHF. As DNA, the CDR3 is TGTGCCAGCTCCCCGGGGGAAGCTGTCGACAATCAGCCCCAGCATTTT.